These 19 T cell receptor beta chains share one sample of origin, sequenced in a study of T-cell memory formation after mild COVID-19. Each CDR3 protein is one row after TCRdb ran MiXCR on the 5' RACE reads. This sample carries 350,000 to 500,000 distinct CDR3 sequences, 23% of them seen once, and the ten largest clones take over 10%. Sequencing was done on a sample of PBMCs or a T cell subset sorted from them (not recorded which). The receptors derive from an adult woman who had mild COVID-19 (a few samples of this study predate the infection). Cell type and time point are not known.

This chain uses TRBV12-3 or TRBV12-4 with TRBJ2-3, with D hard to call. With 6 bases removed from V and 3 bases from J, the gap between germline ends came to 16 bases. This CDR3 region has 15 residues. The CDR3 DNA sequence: TGTGCCAGCAGCTGGGGAAGGCTGCCGACAGATACGCAGTATTTT. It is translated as CASSWGRLPTDTQYF.

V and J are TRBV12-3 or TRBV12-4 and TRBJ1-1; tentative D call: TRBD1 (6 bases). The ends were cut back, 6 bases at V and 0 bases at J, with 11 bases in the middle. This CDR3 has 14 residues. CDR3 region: CASSKDSLNTEAFF. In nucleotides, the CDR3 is TGTGCCAGCAGCAAGGACAGTTTGAACACTGAAGCTTTCTTT.

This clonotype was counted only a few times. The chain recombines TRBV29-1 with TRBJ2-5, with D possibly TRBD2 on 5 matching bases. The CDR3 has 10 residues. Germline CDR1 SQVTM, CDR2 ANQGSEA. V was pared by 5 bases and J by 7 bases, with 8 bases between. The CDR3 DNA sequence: TGCAGCGTTCGGAGCGGGACCCAGTACTTC. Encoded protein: CSVRSGTQYF.

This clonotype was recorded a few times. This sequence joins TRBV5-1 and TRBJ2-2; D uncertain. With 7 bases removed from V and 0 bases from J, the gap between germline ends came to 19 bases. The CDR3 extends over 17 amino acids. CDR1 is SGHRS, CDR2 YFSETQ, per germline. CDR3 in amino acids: CASEEKTDPANTGELFF. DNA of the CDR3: TGCGCCAGCGAGGAAAAAACGGATCCCGCGAACACCGGGGAGCTGTTTTTT.

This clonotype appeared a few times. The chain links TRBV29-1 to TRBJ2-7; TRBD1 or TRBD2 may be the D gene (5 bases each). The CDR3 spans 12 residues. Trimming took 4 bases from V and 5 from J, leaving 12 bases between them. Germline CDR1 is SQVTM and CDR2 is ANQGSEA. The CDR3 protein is CSVAGATDEQYF. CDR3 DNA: TGCAGCGTTGCCGGGGCAACCGACGAGCAGTACTTC.

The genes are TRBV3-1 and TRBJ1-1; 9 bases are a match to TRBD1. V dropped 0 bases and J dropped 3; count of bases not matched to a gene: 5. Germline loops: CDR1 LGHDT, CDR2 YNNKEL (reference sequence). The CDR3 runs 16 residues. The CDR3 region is CASSQELRTGDTEAFF. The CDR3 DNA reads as TGTGCCAGCAGCCAAGAACTTAGGACAGGGGACACTGAAGCTTTCTTT.

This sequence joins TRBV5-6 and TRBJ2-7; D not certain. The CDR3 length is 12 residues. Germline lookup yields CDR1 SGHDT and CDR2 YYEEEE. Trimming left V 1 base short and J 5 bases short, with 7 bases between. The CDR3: CASSLNRHEQYF. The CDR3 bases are TGTGCCAGCAGCTTGAACCGGCACGAGCAGTACTTC. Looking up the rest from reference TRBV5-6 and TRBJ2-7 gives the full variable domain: DAGVTQSPTHLIKTRGQQVTLRCSPKSGHDTVSWYQQALGQGPQFIFQYYEEEERQRGNFPDRFSGHQFPNYSSELNVNALLLGDSALYLCASSLNRHEQYFGPGTRLTVT.

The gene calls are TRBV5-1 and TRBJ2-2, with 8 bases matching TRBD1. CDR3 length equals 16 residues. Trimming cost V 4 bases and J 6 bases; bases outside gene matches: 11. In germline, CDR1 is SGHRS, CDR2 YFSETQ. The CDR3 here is CASSDPGGWKAGELFF. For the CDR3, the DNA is TGCGCCAGCAGCGATCCAGGGGGCTGGAAGGCCGGGGAGCTGTTTTTT.

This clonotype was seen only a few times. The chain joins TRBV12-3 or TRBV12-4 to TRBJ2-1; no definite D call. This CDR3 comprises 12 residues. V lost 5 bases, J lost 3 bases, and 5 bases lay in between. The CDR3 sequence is CASSTDYNEQFF. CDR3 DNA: TGTGCCAGCAGTACCGACTACAATGAGCAGTTCTTC.

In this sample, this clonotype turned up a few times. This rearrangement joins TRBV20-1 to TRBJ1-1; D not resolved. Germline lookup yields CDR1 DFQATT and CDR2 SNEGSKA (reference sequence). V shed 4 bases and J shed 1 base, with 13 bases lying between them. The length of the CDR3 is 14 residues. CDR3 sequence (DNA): TGCAGTGCTATTGTAGCCGCGAGGAACACTGAAGCTTTCTTT. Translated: CSAIVAARNTEAFF.

The DNA of the CDR3 is TGTGCCAGCAACCTCTTTGCGACAGATACGCAGTATTTT. Translation: CASNLFATDTQYF. The chain carries TRBV12-3 or TRBV12-4 and TRBJ2-3, with D hard to call. CDR3 length equals 13 residues. The ends were cut back, 7 bases at V and 3 bases at J, with 11 bases in the middle.

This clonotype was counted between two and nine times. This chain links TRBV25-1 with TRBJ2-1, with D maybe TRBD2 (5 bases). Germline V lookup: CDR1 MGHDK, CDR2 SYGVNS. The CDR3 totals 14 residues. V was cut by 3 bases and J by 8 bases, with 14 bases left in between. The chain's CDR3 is CASSDLVRGDEQFF. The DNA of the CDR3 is TGTGCCAGCAGTGATCTGGTTCGGGGTGATGAGCAGTTCTTC. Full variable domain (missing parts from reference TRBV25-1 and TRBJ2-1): EADIYQTPRYLVIGTGKKITLECSQTMGHDKMYWYQQDPGMELHLIHYSYGVNSTEKGDLSSESTVSRIRTEHFPLTLESARPSHTSQYLCASSDLVRGDEQFFGPGTRLTVL.

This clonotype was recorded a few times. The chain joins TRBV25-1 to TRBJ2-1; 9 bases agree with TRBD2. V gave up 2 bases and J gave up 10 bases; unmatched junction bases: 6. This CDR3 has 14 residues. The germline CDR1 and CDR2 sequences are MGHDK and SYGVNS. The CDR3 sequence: CASSEAGGPREQFF. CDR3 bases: TGTGCCAGCAGTGAAGCGGGAGGGCCGAGGGAGCAGTTCTTC.

CDR3 sequence (DNA): TGTGCCAGCAGCTCGTATTCGCTGACACCTAATTTGGATGGCTACACCTTC. Translating it yields CASSSYSLTPNLDGYTF. The chain combines TRBV3-1 with TRBJ1-2; D ambiguous. Germline CDR1 is LGHDT and CDR2 is YNNKEL (reference sequence). Trimming cost V 5 bases and J 6 bases, with 25 bases left between them. CDR3 length: 17 amino acids.

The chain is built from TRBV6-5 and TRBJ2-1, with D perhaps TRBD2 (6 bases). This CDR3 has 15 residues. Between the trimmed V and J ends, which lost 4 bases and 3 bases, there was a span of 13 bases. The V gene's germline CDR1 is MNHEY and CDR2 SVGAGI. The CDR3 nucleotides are TGTGCCAGCAGTTCCGGGACTTGGAACTACAATGAGCAGTTCTTC. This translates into CASSSGTWNYNEQFF.

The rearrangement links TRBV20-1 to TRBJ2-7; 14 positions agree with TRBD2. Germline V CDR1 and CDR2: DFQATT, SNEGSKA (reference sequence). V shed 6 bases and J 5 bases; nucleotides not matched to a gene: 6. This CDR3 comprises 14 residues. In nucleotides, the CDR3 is TGCAGTGCGGGGACTAGCGGGAGAAGGGACGAGCAGTACTTC. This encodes CSAGTSGRRDEQYF.

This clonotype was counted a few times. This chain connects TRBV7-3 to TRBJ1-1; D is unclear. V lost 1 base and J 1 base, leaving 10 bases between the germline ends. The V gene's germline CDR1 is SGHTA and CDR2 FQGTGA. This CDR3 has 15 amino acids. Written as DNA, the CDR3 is TGTGCCAGCAGCTTAAGTCCTCTACCGAACACTGAAGCTTTCTTT. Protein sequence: CASSLSPLPNTEAFF.

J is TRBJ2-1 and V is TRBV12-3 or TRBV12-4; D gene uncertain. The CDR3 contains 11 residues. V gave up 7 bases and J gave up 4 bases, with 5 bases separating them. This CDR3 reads CASTRYNEQFF. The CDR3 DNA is TGTGCCAGCACGCGTTACAATGAGCAGTTCTTC.

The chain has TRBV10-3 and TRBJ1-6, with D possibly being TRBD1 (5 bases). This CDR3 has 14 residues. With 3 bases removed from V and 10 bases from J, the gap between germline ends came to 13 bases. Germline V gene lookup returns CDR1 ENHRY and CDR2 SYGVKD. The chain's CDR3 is CAISDRGGVSPLHF. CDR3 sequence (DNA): TGTGCCATCAGTGATAGGGGCGGCGTGTCACCCCTCCACTTT.